The 32 T cell receptor beta chains below were found in one sample sequenced in a study of CD8 T cells in Susac syndrome. An input of roughly 0.5 to 1 ug of RNA was subjected to reverse transcription using random hexamers. A single record per CDR3 protein comes from TCRdb applying MiXCR to the immunoSEQ multiplex PCR reads. This table has approximately 200,000 distinct CDR3 sequences, around 96% appearing once. Sequencing input: CD4+ T cells from PBMCs. Receptors were obtained from a human donor with multiple sclerosis.

The chain recombines TRBV7-8 with TRBJ2-1, with 8 nucleotides matching TRBD2. Looked up from germline, CDR1 is SGHVS and CDR2 is FQNEAQ. J was trimmed by 6 bases and V by 3 bases; bases with no gene match: 4. The CDR3 consists of 14 residues. DNA of the CDR3: TGTGCCAGCAGCTTGGGCGGGAGGTTCAATGAGCAGTTCTTC. Its protein product is CASSLGGRFNEQFF.

The chain has TRBV12-3 or TRBV12-4 and TRBJ1-1, with TRBD1 matching 8 bases. This CDR3 comprises 13 residues. In DNA form, the CDR3 reads TGTGGGGCCAGAGACAGGGGAAGAACTGAAGCTTTCTTT. Translating gives CGARDRGRTEAFF.

The rearrangement links TRBV6-2 or TRBV6-3 to TRBJ2-3; TRBD1 matches at 7 bases. V was pared by 4 bases and J by 2 bases, with 6 bases of the junction left unmatched. The CDR3 is 15 residues long. CDR1 and CDR2 from the germline V gene are MNHEY and SVGEGT. The CDR3 spells CASSSGQWATDTQYF. The CDR3 DNA reads as TGTGCCAGCAGTTCGGGACAGTGGGCCACAGATACGCAGTATTTT.

The chain recombines TRBV9 with TRBJ1-2, with D maybe TRBD1 (6 bases). V lost 3 bases and J 8 bases, leaving 23 bases between the germline ends. The CDR3 contains 16 residues. The germline V gene encodes CDR1 SGDLS and CDR2 YYNGEE. The CDR3 region is CASSGQAIRTLGGYTF. DNA of the CDR3: TGTGCCAGCAGCGGACAGGCCATACGCACCCTGGGCGGCTACACCTTC.

The V and J genes are TRBV3-1 and TRBJ1-5; D gene uncertain. Germline V gene lookup returns CDR1 LGHDT and CDR2 YNNKEL (reference sequence). Trimming removed 3 bases from V and 5 bases from J, with 8 bases in between. This CDR3 comprises 13 residues. The CDR3 loop is CASSHSGDQPQHF. In DNA, the CDR3 is TGTGCCAGCAGCCATAGTGGGGATCAGCCCCAGCATTTT.

The chain joins TRBV27 to TRBJ2-1; 11 positions match TRBD2. CDR1 and CDR2 (germline): MNHEY, SMNVEV (reference sequence). V shed 2 bases and J 2 bases; nucleotides not matched to a gene: 8. This CDR3 spans 18 amino acids. The CDR3 reads CASSLLTRTSGPYNEQFF. The DNA for the CDR3 is TGTGCCAGCAGTTTACTAACCAGGACTAGCGGGCCCTACAATGAGCAGTTCTTC.

The chain couples TRBV6-5 to TRBJ1-5, with D possibly being TRBD1 (6 bases). Germline-derived CDR1 and CDR2 are MNHEY and SVGAGI. Between the trimmed V and J ends, which lost 4 bases and 7 bases, there was a span of 20 bases. The CDR3 is 16 amino acids. The CDR3 sequence is CASSFPTSIGGQPQHF. DNA for the CDR3: TGTGCCAGCAGTTTCCCTACAAGTATAGGGGGACAGCCCCAGCATTTT.

This clonotype was seen more than once but under ten times. CDR3 sequence: CAWSDAYEQYF. Here the CDR3 DNA reads TGTGCCTGGAGTGACGCCTACGAGCAGTACTTC. The genes are TRBV30 and TRBJ2-7; D is undetermined. The length of the CDR3 is 11 residues. Trimming shortened V by 1 base and J by 2 bases, and 3 bases separated the two germline ends. Per the germline V gene, CDR1 is GTSNPN and CDR2 is SVGIG (reference sequence).

V and J are TRBV7-2 and TRBJ2-7, with D unresolved. V was shortened by 0 bases and J by 5 bases, with 11 bases between the two germline ends. Germline CDR1 reads SGHTA; CDR2 reads FQGNSA. The CDR3 is 14 amino acids. CDR3 nucleotide sequence: TGTGCCAGCAGCTTAGCCCCACATGGCAACGAGCAGTACTTC. Protein sequence: CASSLAPHGNEQYF.

The rearrangement uses TRBV20-1 and TRBJ2-7, with 12 bases that match TRBD1. CDR1 is DFQATT and CDR2 is SNEGSKA in the germline V gene (reference sequence). The CDR3 is made up of 14 amino acids. The V and J ends lost 6 bases and 6 bases, in that order; junction bases with no gene match: 9. CDR3 coding DNA: TGCAGTGCCCACTGGGGACAGGGGGCTCGCGAGCAGTACTTC. Amino acids: CSAHWGQGAREQYF.

CDR3 loop: CSARDGGRDGYTF. CDR3 DNA sequence: TGCAGTGCTAGAGATGGTGGCCGGGATGGCTACACCTTC. The chain recombines TRBV20-1 with TRBJ1-2; unclear D gene. The CDR3 consists of 13 residues. Trimming shortened V by 0 bases and J by 6 bases, and 11 bases separated the two germline ends. The germline V gene has CDR1 DFQATT and CDR2 SNEGSKA (reference sequence).

The chain has TRBV12-3 or TRBV12-4 and TRBJ1-2; D perhaps matches TRBD1 (5 bases). The V and J ends lost 2 bases and 7 bases respectively, with 11 bases between them. The CDR3 extends over 13 amino acids. The CDR3, as DNA: TGTGCCAGCAGTTTAAGGGGATCTGGTGGCTACACCTTC. Translated: CASSLRGSGGYTF.

The gene calls are TRBV20-1 and TRBJ2-2; tentative D call: TRBD1 (5 bases). Germline lookup yields CDR1 DFQATT and CDR2 SNEGSKA (reference sequence). V lost 3 bases and J 3 bases, leaving 11 bases between the germline ends. The CDR3 has 14 residues. CDR3: CSARGQQYTGELFF. CDR3 nucleotides: TGCAGTGCTAGGGGGCAGCAGTACACCGGGGAGCTGTTTTTT.

This chain uses TRBV12-3 or TRBV12-4 with TRBJ1-1; no definite D call. This CDR3 has 13 amino acids. Trimming stripped 3 bases from V and 8 bases from J, with 13 bases between. The CDR3 is CASSFTLKTEAFF. The CDR3 nucleotides are TGTGCCAGCAGTTTCACCTTGAAGACAGAAGCTTTCTTT.

This rearrangement joins TRBV20-1 to TRBJ2-7; no definite D call. Germline V gene lookup returns CDR1 DFQATT and CDR2 SNEGSKA (reference sequence). This CDR3 has 11 amino acids. V gave up 3 bases and J gave up 4 bases, with 7 bases separating them. Here the CDR3 reads CSARKEYEQYF. The DNA for the CDR3 is TGCAGTGCTAGGAAGGAATACGAGCAGTACTTC.

The chain's CDR3 is CASSLGAIQETQYF. The CDR3, as DNA: TGTGCCAGCAGCTTAGGGGCGATTCAAGAGACCCAGTACTTC. The chain carries TRBV11-2 and TRBJ2-5; D is unresolved. V lost 1 base, J lost 2 bases, and 8 bases lay in between. Germline V gives CDR1 SGHAT, CDR2 FQNNGV. This CDR3 is built from 14 residues.

The rearrangement joins TRBV12-3 or TRBV12-4 to TRBJ1-4; no clear D gene. This CDR3 is 14 amino acids long. The V end lost 0 bases, the J end lost 9 bases, and 11 bases lay between the germline ends. CDR3 sequence reads: CASSLATLSKKLFF. DNA for the CDR3: TGTGCCAGCAGTTTAGCCACGCTGAGTAAAAAACTGTTTTTT.

The V and J genes are TRBV7-2 and TRBJ1-2; 8 bases map to TRBD1. This CDR3 is built from 15 residues. Germline CDR1 reads SGHTA; CDR2 reads FQGNSA. J was trimmed by 2 bases and V by 0 bases; bases with no gene match: 2. The CDR3 here is CASSLAGTGNYGYTF. CDR3 in DNA: TGTGCCAGCAGCTTAGCCGGGACAGGAAACTATGGCTACACCTTC.

V is TRBV29-1 and J is TRBJ1-1, with unresolved D. Germline lookup yields CDR1 SQVTM and CDR2 ANQGSEA. The V gene lost 2 bases and the J gene lost 0 bases, with 7 bases spanning the gap. This CDR3 comprises 13 residues. CDR3 in DNA: TGCAGCGTTGAAAGGGCCCTGAACACTGAAGCTTTCTTT. Residues: CSVERALNTEAFF.

This sequence joins TRBV30 and TRBJ2-1; 9 nucleotides match TRBD2. From germline, CDR1 is GTSNPN and CDR2 SVGIG (reference sequence). Trimming cost V 0 bases and J 2 bases; bases outside gene matches: 8. The CDR3 loop spans 17 amino acids. The CDR3 nucleotides read TGTGCCTGGAGTGTACGTTTAGCGGGGGTGACCTACAATGAGCAGTTCTTC. This translates into CAWSVRLAGVTYNEQFF.

The V call is TRBV6-2 or TRBV6-3, the J call TRBJ1-1, with D possibly TRBD1 on 6 matching bases. Deletions cut 0 bases from V and 5 bases from J, with 13 bases between. The CDR3 consists of 15 residues. Germline loops: CDR1 MNHEY, CDR2 SVGEGT. The CDR3 protein is CASSYSPGQQTEAFF. The DNA of the CDR3 is TGTGCCAGCAGTTACTCGCCTGGACAGCAGACTGAAGCTTTCTTT.

The genes are TRBV30 and TRBJ2-3; no clear D. V was pared by 1 base and J by 5 bases, with 4 bases between. Germline CDR1 reads GTSNPN; CDR2 reads SVGIG (reference sequence). The CDR3 is 11 amino acids. CDR3 residues: CAWSALDTQYF. Here the CDR3 DNA reads TGTGCCTGGAGTGCCTTAGATACGCAGTATTTT.

The chain employs TRBV6-6 and TRBJ2-7; weak D call: TRBD1 (5 bases). Trimming removed 7 bases at V and 2 bases at J, with 15 bases between. The CDR3 spans 14 residues. Germline CDR1 and CDR2: MNHNY and SVGAGI (reference sequence). The CDR3 DNA follows: TGTGCCAGCAACGCTCAGGGTTTTACCTACGAGCAGTACTTC. It specifies CASNAQGFTYEQYF.

V gene TRBV2 combines with J gene TRBJ2-7; 14 bases are a match to TRBD2. After removal of 4 bases from V and 4 bases from J, the junction contained 3 bases not matched to a gene. From germline, CDR1 is SNHLY and CDR2 FYNNEI. The CDR3 is 15 residues long. In nucleotides, the CDR3 is TGTGCCAGCAGTGGACTAGCGGGAGGGTTATACGAGCAGTACTTC. This codes for CASSGLAGGLYEQYF.

This chain connects TRBV5-1 to TRBJ2-3, with D unclear. The germline V gene has CDR1 SGHRS and CDR2 YFSETQ. The CDR3 is made up of 15 amino acids. The ends were cut back, 1 base at V and 1 base at J, with 10 bases in the middle. CDR3 protein: CASSLRNYRTDTQYF. CDR3 nucleotide sequence: TGCGCCAGCAGCTTGAGGAATTACCGCACAGATACGCAGTATTTT.

This rearrangement joins TRBV7-3 to TRBJ2-3; 7 bases are a match to TRBD2. Trimming took 4 bases from V and 3 from J; bases not matched to a gene: 4. Germline CDR1 is SGHTA and CDR2 is FQGTGA. This CDR3 comprises 14 residues. CDR3 DNA: TGTGCCAGCAGCTCAGCGGGGATAACAGATACGCAGTATTTT. This codes for CASSSAGITDTQYF.

V is TRBV5-4 and J is TRBJ2-3; unclear D gene. The germline gives CDR1 SGHNT, CDR2 YYREEE (reference sequence). The CDR3 totals 13 residues. V was trimmed by 0 bases and J by 6 bases, leaving 8 bases between them. The CDR3 is CASSLAGGDTQYF. CDR3 bases: TGTGCCAGCAGCTTGGCAGGTGGGGATACGCAGTATTTT.

The chain is built from TRBV29-1 and TRBJ2-3; TRBD1 is a possible D gene (5 bases). V shed 6 bases and J shed 1 base, with 11 bases lying between them. Germline CDR1 is SQVTM and CDR2 is ANQGSEA. There are 13 residues in the CDR3. CDR3 in DNA: TGCAGCGTCGGCGGACACCGCACAGATACGCAGTATTTT. It codes for CSVGGHRTDTQYF.

This chain links TRBV14 with TRBJ2-5; 13 bases are shared with TRBD2. V gave up 4 bases and J gave up 4 bases; unmatched junction bases: 3. Germline values: CDR1 SGHDN, CDR2 FVKESK. CDR3 length equals 15 residues. CDR3 in amino acids: CASSRGLAGAETQYF. The DNA of the CDR3 is TGTGCCAGCAGCCGAGGACTAGCGGGAGCAGAGACCCAGTACTTC.

This clonotype was seen only a few times. The V call is TRBV20-1, the J call TRBJ2-7; TRBD2 agrees at 7 bases. The CDR3 is 14 residues long. In germline, CDR1 is DFQATT, CDR2 SNEGSKA (reference sequence). J was trimmed by 2 bases and V by 3 bases; bases with no gene match: 7. The CDR3 reads CSASRKGGTYEQYF. CDR3 nucleotide sequence: TGCAGTGCTAGTCGGAAGGGAGGGACCTACGAGCAGTACTTC.

CDR3 DNA: TGCAGTGGAGGAACTAGCGGGAGAGTCGGTGAGCAGTTCTTC. Translating it yields CSGGTSGRVGEQFF. The chain uses TRBV20-1 and TRBJ2-1; TRBD2 matches at 11 bases. Germline CDR1 and CDR2: DFQATT and SNEGSKA (reference sequence). This CDR3 has 14 residues. V trimming: 7 bases; J trimming: 9 bases; junction bases outside the gene matches: 11.

This chain links TRBV5-6 with TRBJ1-5, with a tentative D call TRBD1 (5 bases). This CDR3 is built from 15 residues. The V end lost 1 base, the J end lost 2 bases, and 10 bases lay between the germline ends. Germline values: CDR1 SGHDT, CDR2 YYEEEE. The DNA for the CDR3 is TGTGCCAGCAGCTTGTTAGGGGTTGGCAATCAGCCCCAGCATTTT. Protein: CASSLLGVGNQPQHF.